Included here is one T cell receptor beta chain sequence, with context. Its antigen is currently unknown. The method was immunoSEQ multiplex PCR; TCRdb's version includes in-frame clones alone and lacks a portion of them. The data show about 92,000 clones, 75% to 95% seen once. This specimen comes from a study of graft-versus-host responses after intestinal transplantation. Study overall: In this cohort, recipients had multivisceral, liver-intestinal, or isolated intestinal transplants. Findings and limits, study-wide: Where graft-donor T cell macrochimerism was present, patients had high graft-versus-host to host-versus-graft clonal ratios in allografts. Association was observed between peak circulating GvH clone levels and early post-transplant HvG declines.

The CDR3 spans 12 residues. Germline V gene data show CDR1 as MNHEY and CDR2 as SMNVEV (reference sequence). The V end lost 3 bases, the J end lost 8 bases, and 10 bases lay between the germline ends. The sequence was collected from a human donor who received an intestinal transplant. The J gene is TRBJ1-2, the V gene TRBV27; no reliable D call. The sequencing here drew on unstimulated CD8+ T cells sorted from spleen or lymph node cells, taken before intestinal transplant. The CDR3: CASSFAGLGYTF. In nucleotides, the CDR3 is TGTGCCAGCAGTTTCGCAGGCTTGGGCTACACCTTC.